These 19 T cell receptor beta chains share one sample of origin, sequenced in a study of T cell repertoires in cytomegalovirus infection (dated by TCRdb to the late 2010s). TCRdb lists the instrument as Illumina HiSeq 1500. TCRdb applied fastp at Q25 and MiXCR to the public reads, then kept only in-frame beta chains. Rows merge per CDR3 protein into single entries with the most common DNA and genes. A total of some 240,000 distinct CDR3 sequences appear in this sample, over 15% of them only once. In total, the top ten clones hold about 45% of the sample. Specimen: CD8+ T cells from PBMCs. The receptors were sampled from a human donor in good health (CMV status not recorded). Some clones in this sample may be carry-over from other donors' samples.

Many counts were recorded for this clonotype. For the CDR3, the DNA is TGTGCCAGCAGCCCGCGGGAAGGGGTCTATAGCAATCAGCCCCAGCATTTT. Its protein is CASSPREGVYSNQPQHF. The chain combines TRBV7-8 with TRBJ1-5; weak D call: TRBD1 (5 bases). The CDR3 covers 17 residues. The ends were cut back, 5 bases at V and 0 bases at J, with 17 bases in the middle. CDR1 is SGHVS, CDR2 FQNEAQ, per germline. Supplemented by reference TRBV7-8 and TRBJ1-5, the full variable domain reads GAGVSQSPRYKVAKRGQDVALRCDPISGHVSLFWYQQALGQGPEFLTYFQNEAQLDKSGLPSDRFFAERPEGSVSTLKIQRTQQEDSAVYLCASSPREGVYSNQPQHFGDGTRLSIL.

The V gene is TRBV29-1, the J gene TRBJ2-7, with 8 bases matching TRBD1. The CDR3 is 12 amino acids. Losses at the gene ends were 4 bases for V and 2 bases for J; bases not matched to a gene: 1. In germline, CDR1 is SQVTM, CDR2 ANQGSEA. The CDR3 DNA reads TGCAGCGTTGTGGACAGGGCCTACGAGCAGTACTTC. It encodes CSVVDRAYEQYF.

This clonotype has just a few counts. The rearrangement links TRBV28 to TRBJ1-1; D not resolved. The germline V gene has CDR1 MDHEN and CDR2 SYDVKM. The CDR3 has 14 residues. With 4 bases removed from V and 6 bases from J, the gap between germline ends came to 15 bases. CDR3 bases: TGTGCCAGCAGTTCCATTTACTCTGGCCCTGAAGCTTTCTTT. As protein: CASSSIYSGPEAFF.

This clonotype was seen a handful of times. The CDR3 loop reads CASSLRDGRDTQYF. In DNA, the CDR3 is TGTGCCAGCAGTTTGAGAGACGGGCGAGATACGCAGTATTTT. The rearrangement uses TRBV28 and TRBJ2-3; D is unresolved. CDR3 length: 14 residues. Trimming pared 3 bases from V and 5 bases from J, leaving 12 bases between. Germline V gene data show CDR1 as MDHEN and CDR2 as SYDVKM.

This rearrangement joins TRBV14 to TRBJ2-7; 8 nucleotides align to TRBD2. The CDR3 runs to 15 residues. The V gene's germline CDR1 is SGHDN and CDR2 FVKESK. V was clipped by 1 base and J by 4 bases; unmatched bases: 6. The CDR3 DNA follows: TGTGCCAGCAGCCAAGGCAGCGGGGGTTTTTACGAGCAGTACTTC. This translates into CASSQGSGGFYEQYF.

This clonotype occurred many times. J is TRBJ2-3 and V is TRBV7-3, with D possibly TRBD1 on 7 matching bases. Germline values: CDR1 SGHTA, CDR2 FQGTGA. The CDR3 spans 13 residues. V lost 10 bases and J 3 bases, leaving 14 bases between the germline ends. The CDR3 DNA reads as TGTGCCACCTCGACAGGGAGGACAGATACGCAGTATTTT. Its protein product is CATSTGRTDTQYF.

This clonotype was observed a handful of times. The chain joins TRBV7-9 to TRBJ1-2; D is unclear. The CDR3 is made up of 15 amino acids. Germline loops: CDR1 SEHNR, CDR2 FQNEAQ (reference sequence). V was shortened by 0 bases and J by 1 base, with 9 bases between the two germline ends. The CDR3 region has the DNA TGTGCCAGCAGCTTAGCATGGGAAGTTAACTATGGCTACACCTTC. Translated: CASSLAWEVNYGYTF.

This clonotype was seen just once. V and J are TRBV7-3 and TRBJ1-3, with 7 bases identical to TRBD1. Trimming cost V 5 bases and J 0 bases; bases outside gene matches: 10. Germline CDR1 SGHTA, CDR2 FQGTGA. CDR3 size: 17 residues. This CDR3 reads CASSPPRTGISGNTIYF. The CDR3 nucleotides read TGTGCCAGCAGCCCCCCCCGGACAGGCATCTCTGGAAACACCATATATTTT.

J is TRBJ2-7 and V is TRBV14, with D perhaps matching TRBD1 or TRBD2 (5 bases each). Germline lookup yields CDR1 SGHDN and CDR2 FVKESK. There are 16 residues in the CDR3. The V and J ends lost 2 bases and 2 bases respectively, with 16 bases between them. For the CDR3, the DNA is TGTGCCAGCAGCCAATTGGGAGCGACAGCCCCCTACGAGCAGTACTTC. This encodes CASSQLGATAPYEQYF.

This clonotype was found many times. J is TRBJ1-2 and V is TRBV4-2, with D perhaps TRBD1 (5 bases). From germline, CDR1 is LGHNA and CDR2 YNFKEQ. The length of the CDR3 is 18 residues. V lost 2 bases and J 7 bases, leaving 26 bases between the germline ends. CDR3 residues: CASSQIKAGYSYSVGYTF. The CDR3 bases are TGTGCCAGCAGCCAAATCAAAGCAGGGTATTCTTATTCGGTTGGCTACACCTTC.

The chain employs TRBV7-9 and TRBJ2-7; D not resolved. V lost 5 bases to trimming and J lost 2 bases, with 16 bases between them. The CDR3 has 15 amino acids. Germline V gene lookup returns CDR1 SEHNR and CDR2 FQNEAQ (reference sequence). The CDR3 loop reads CASSPSRAGTYEQYF. The CDR3 DNA reads TGTGCCAGCAGCCCGAGTCGGGCAGGAACCTACGAGCAGTACTTC.

This clonotype has a handful of counts. This rearrangement joins TRBV20-1 to TRBJ2-7, with D maybe TRBD1 (5 bases). The CDR3 runs 13 residues. Germline CDR1 reads DFQATT; CDR2 reads SNEGSKA (reference sequence). V lost 1 base, J lost 7 bases, and 14 bases lay in between. This chain's CDR3 is CSARGQPSWEQYF. As DNA, the CDR3 is TGCAGTGCTAGAGGACAGCCTAGTTGGGAGCAGTACTTC.

Only a few counts were recorded for this clonotype. This sequence joins TRBV28 and TRBJ1-1, with 8 bases matching TRBD1. The trim removed 6 bases at V and 1 base at J, leaving 4 bases unmatched. This CDR3 region has 14 residues. CDR1 and CDR2 from the germline V gene are MDHEN and SYDVKM. DNA of the CDR3: TGTGCCAGCAGGCACAGGGGGGGGAACACTGAAGCTTTCTTT. Amino acid sequence: CASRHRGGNTEAFF. The complete variable domain, with remaining parts taken from reference TRBV28 and TRBJ1-1, reads DVKVTQSSRYLVKRTGEKVFLECVQDMDHENMFWYRQDPGLGLRLIYFSYDVKMKEKGDIPEGYSVSREKKERFSLILESASTNQTSMYLCASRHRGGNTEAFFGQGTRLTVV.

In its sample, this clonotype was seen a few times. The rearrangement links TRBV20-1 to TRBJ2-3; 9 bases map to TRBD2. Germline CDR1 and CDR2: DFQATT and SNEGSKA (reference sequence). V was clipped by 3 bases and J by 9 bases; unmatched bases: 16. This CDR3 has 16 amino acids. The chain's CDR3 is CSARDLAGLSAGTQYF. The CDR3 DNA reads as TGCAGTGCTAGGGATCTAGCGGGGCTCAGCGCAGGGACGCAGTATTTT.

This clonotype has at least ten counts. This chain links TRBV7-9 with TRBJ1-6; the D gene is possibly TRBD1 (5 bases). V lost 5 bases and J 9 bases, leaving 11 bases between the germline ends. This CDR3 contains 13 residues. Germline V gene data show CDR1 as SEHNR and CDR2 as FQNEAQ (reference sequence). DNA of the CDR3: TGTGCCAGCAGCCCCGACGGGGGTTCACCCCTCCACTTT. This encodes CASSPDGGSPLHF.

The rearrangement uses TRBV5-4 and TRBJ2-1; maybe TRBD2 (6 bases). CDR3 length: 12 residues. Trimming shortened V by 6 bases and J by 8 bases, and 12 bases separated the two germline ends. Per the germline V gene, CDR1 is SGHNT and CDR2 is YYREEE (reference sequence). For the CDR3, the DNA is TGTGCCAGCAACCTCGGAGGGGATGAGCAGTTCTTC. Encoded protein: CASNLGGDEQFF.

The rearrangement joins TRBV10-3 to TRBJ1-1, with a weak D call TRBD1 (5 bases). V lost 4 bases, J lost 1 base, and 16 bases lay in between. CDR1 is ENHRY, CDR2 SYGVKD, per germline. This CDR3 is built from 16 residues. CDR3 coding DNA: TGTGCCATCAGTGTAAGGGACTTAAAACCGAACACTGAAGCTTTCTTT. Translating gives CAISVRDLKPNTEAFF.

This clonotype was found many times. The chain joins TRBV7-8 to TRBJ2-3; D possibly corresponds to TRBD2 (6 bases). CDR3 length: 17 residues. Trimming stripped 1 base from V and 1 base from J, with 15 bases between. Per germline, CDR1 SGHVS and CDR2 FQNEAQ. The CDR3 DNA sequence: TGTGCCAGCAGCTTAGGAAGGGGCGGGGAGCGCACAGATACGCAGTATTTT. Protein: CASSLGRGGERTDTQYF.

This clonotype was recorded at least ten times. This chain connects TRBV19 to TRBJ1-1; D call uncertain. Germline lookup yields CDR1 LNHDA and CDR2 SQIVND (reference sequence). Trimming cost V 4 bases and J 5 bases, with 8 bases left between them. The length of the CDR3 is 12 residues. The DNA for the CDR3 is TGTGCCAGTAGTAATCCGCCGACTGAAGCTTTCTTT. It is translated as CASSNPPTEAFF.